The next 18 T cell receptor beta chains were all read from a single sample in a study of blood T cell repertoires in COVID-19 (dated by TCRdb to the early 2020s). Library generation was performed with the immunoSEQ multiplex PCR assay. TCRdb holds this immuneACCESS table with in-frame rearrangements only. Some clones are missing; in checked studies, unresolved V genes explain under half, and the rest has no known cause. The sample table shows some 220,000 clones, and roughly 85% are seen once. The top ten hold over 2.5% of the sample. The sample was peripheral blood. These receptors originate from a man aged 50-60 years who had recovered from COVID-19.

The CDR3: CASSLSPGGRTDTQYF. The CDR3 DNA reads as TGTGCCAGCAGCTTATCACCGGGAGGGCGAACAGATACGCAGTATTTT. The chain employs TRBV7-8 and TRBJ2-3, with 8 bases lining up with TRBD2. This CDR3 has 16 residues. CDR1 is SGHVS and CDR2 is FQNEAQ in the germline V gene. V gave up 2 bases and J gave up 3 bases; unmatched junction bases: 7.

The gene calls are TRBV6-2 or TRBV6-3 and TRBJ1-4; D gene unclear. The length of the CDR3 is 15 residues. V lost 5 bases and J 8 bases, leaving 18 bases between the germline ends. Per germline, CDR1 MNHEY and CDR2 SVGEGT. CDR3 protein: CASSPIVEGGEKLFF. The CDR3 DNA follows: TGTGCCAGCAGTCCCATAGTGGAGGGAGGCGAAAAACTGTTTTTT.

The V call is TRBV19, the J call TRBJ1-2; 8 bases match TRBD1. The CDR3 totals 14 residues. After removal of 5 bases from V and 5 bases from J, the junction contained 7 bases not matched to a gene. Germline V lookup: CDR1 LNHDA, CDR2 SQIVND (reference sequence). The CDR3 region has the DNA TGTGCCAGTAGTTTCGCGGACAGGGCGTATGGCTACACCTTC. The encoded protein is CASSFADRAYGYTF.

The chain is built from TRBV3-1 (or the pseudogene TRBV3-2) and TRBJ1-1; D possibly corresponds to TRBD1 (6 bases). Trimming took 4 bases from V and 3 from J, leaving 21 bases between them. Germline V gene data show CDR1 as LGHDT and CDR2 as YNNKEL (reference sequence). The CDR3 runs 17 residues. This chain's CDR3 is CASSPFGGGHRDTEAFF. The CDR3 DNA sequence: TGTGCCAGCAGCCCTTTTGGGGGGGGGCATCGGGACACTGAAGCTTTCTTT.

J is TRBJ2-7 and V is TRBV11-2; maybe TRBD2 (6 bases). Germline CDR1 SGHAT, CDR2 FQNNGV. V shed 5 bases and J shed 5 bases, with 16 bases lying between them. CDR3 length: 14 amino acids. Here the CDR3 DNA reads TGTGCCAGCAGCCGGGACTTATATTCCGACGAGCAGTACTTC. Protein product: CASSRDLYSDEQYF.

This clone has just one count. The gene calls are TRBV19 and TRBJ1-1; possibly TRBD1 for D (5 bases). Deletions cut 4 bases from V and 0 bases from J, with 9 bases between. The germline CDR1 and CDR2 sequences are LNHDA and SQIVND (reference sequence). The length of the CDR3 is 14 residues. The CDR3 DNA reads as TGTGCCAGTAGTAGGGGGGTAATGAACACTGAAGCTTTCTTT. Its translation is CASSRGVMNTEAFF. Full variable domain (outside the CDR3, taken from reference TRBV19 and TRBJ1-1): DGGITQSPKYLFRKEGQNVTLSCEQNLNHDAMYWYRQDPGQGLRLIYYSQIVNDFQKGDIAEGYSVSREKKESFPLTVTSAQKNPTAFYLCASSRGVMNTEAFFGQGTRLTVV.

The rearrangement joins TRBV24-1 to TRBJ2-3; 8 positions agree with TRBD2. This CDR3 comprises 15 residues. CDR1 is KGHDR and CDR2 is SFDVKD in the germline V gene. V lost 4 bases and J lost 3; bases outside the gene matches: 5. CDR3 nucleotide sequence: TGTGCCACCAGTGACCCGGGACTAGTGACAGATACGCAGTATTTT. This encodes CATSDPGLVTDTQYF.

The V call is TRBV28, the J call TRBJ1-3; D is undetermined. Germline V CDR1 and CDR2: MDHEN, SYDVKM. This CDR3 contains 13 residues. V lost 4 bases and J 4 bases, leaving 8 bases between the germline ends. The chain's CDR3 is CASSSLPGNTIYF. Here the CDR3 DNA reads TGTGCCAGCAGTTCCCTTCCCGGAAACACCATATATTTT.

The V call is TRBV3-1 (or the pseudogene TRBV3-2), the J call TRBJ2-3, with D tentatively TRBD2 (6 bases). Trimming pared 5 bases from V and 5 bases from J, leaving 17 bases between. CDR3 length: 15 amino acids. The germline V gene has CDR1 LGHDT and CDR2 YNNKEL (reference sequence). The CDR3: CASSTPTREGDTQYF. The CDR3 region has the DNA TGTGCCAGCAGCACACCGACTAGGGAAGGAGATACGCAGTATTTT.

The V call is TRBV5-1, the J call TRBJ2-1, with 8 bases lining up with TRBD2. Germline V CDR1 and CDR2: SGHRS, YFSETQ. The J segment lost 9 bases and the V segment lost 2 bases, leaving 7 bases of the junction unmatched. This CDR3 has 14 residues. The CDR3 is CASSLQTSATEQFF. In DNA form, the CDR3 reads TGCGCCAGCAGCTTACAGACTAGCGCTACTGAGCAGTTCTTC. The whole variable domain, filled in from reference TRBV5-1 and TRBJ2-1, reads KAGVTQTPRYLIKTRGQQVTLSCSPISGHRSVSWYQQTPGQGLQFLFEYFSETQRNKGNFPGRFSGRQFSNSRSEMNVSTLELGDSALYLCASSLQTSATEQFFGPGTRLTVL.

V usage is TRBV5-6 and J usage is TRBJ2-2; TRBD2 aligns across 8 bases. The J segment lost 7 bases and the V segment lost 4 bases, leaving 12 bases of the junction unmatched. CDR3 size: 16 residues. The germline V gene encodes CDR1 SGHDT and CDR2 YYEEEE. CDR3 nucleotides: TGTGCCAGCAGCGACAAGGATCGAGCGGGAGTCGGGGAGCTGTTTTTT. This translates into CASSDKDRAGVGELFF.

The chain recombines TRBV5-1 with TRBJ2-2; D unresolved. Germline assignment: CDR1 SGHRS and CDR2 YFSETQ. Deletions cut 0 bases from V and 7 bases from J, with 13 bases between. The CDR3 spans 15 residues. CDR3 protein: CASSLEMVSGGELFF. The CDR3 coding sequence is TGCGCCAGCAGCTTGGAGATGGTATCCGGCGGGGAGCTGTTTTTT.

The chain uses TRBV28 and TRBJ1-1; D is unclear. The CDR3 is made up of 13 amino acids. CDR1 is MDHEN and CDR2 is SYDVKM in the germline V gene. Trimming pared 3 bases from V and 3 bases from J, leaving 8 bases between. In nucleotides, the CDR3 is TGTGCCAGCAGTTTTCTTTTTGACACTGAAGCTTTCTTT. Its protein is CASSFLFDTEAFF.

J is TRBJ1-6 and V is TRBV19, with 7 nucleotides matching TRBD1. Germline assignment: CDR1 LNHDA and CDR2 SQIVND (reference sequence). Trimming took 5 bases from V and 5 from J; bases not matched to a gene: 3. The CDR3 extends over 14 amino acids. Written as DNA, the CDR3 is TGTGCCAGTAGTTTGGGACAGAATAATTCACCCCTCCACTTT. Its protein is CASSLGQNNSPLHF. The whole variable domain, remainder taken from reference TRBV19 and TRBJ1-6, is DGGITQSPKYLFRKEGQNVTLSCEQNLNHDAMYWYRQDPGQGLRLIYYSQIVNDFQKGDIAEGYSVSREKKESFPLTVTSAQKNPTAFYLCASSLGQNNSPLHFGNGTRLTVT.

V gene TRBV5-1 combines with J gene TRBJ2-1, with TRBD1 as a possible D gene (5 bases). The CDR3 is made up of 14 amino acids. The germline V gene encodes CDR1 SGHRS and CDR2 YFSETQ. Deletions cut 0 bases from V and 4 bases from J, with 8 bases between. DNA for the CDR3: TGCGCCAGCAGCTTGGCTGACAGTTACAATGAGCAGTTCTTC. Translated: CASSLADSYNEQFF. Combining the CDR3 with reference TRBV5-1 and TRBJ2-1 gives the whole variable domain KAGVTQTPRYLIKTRGQQVTLSCSPISGHRSVSWYQQTPGQGLQFLFEYFSETQRNKGNFPGRFSGRQFSNSRSEMNVSTLELGDSALYLCASSLADSYNEQFFGPGTRLTVL.

The chain carries TRBV29-1 and TRBJ2-7, with a tentative D call TRBD1 (6 bases). V was pared by 4 bases and J by 2 bases, with 15 bases between. CDR1 is SQVTM and CDR2 is ANQGSEA in the germline V gene. The CDR3 contains 14 residues. The CDR3 here is CSVAGEYRAYEQYF. CDR3 nucleotide sequence: TGCAGCGTTGCAGGTGAATACAGGGCCTACGAGCAGTACTTC.

The chain recombines TRBV6-6 with TRBJ2-7, with 8 nucleotides matching TRBD2. The V and J ends lost 7 bases and 7 bases, in that order; junction bases with no gene match: 15. Looked up from germline, CDR1 is MNHNY and CDR2 is SVGAGI (reference sequence). The CDR3 runs to 15 residues. CDR3 amino acids: CASNPGTRLSGEQYF. The CDR3 nucleotides read TGTGCCAGCAATCCCGGGACTAGATTGTCTGGTGAGCAGTACTTC.

V is TRBV13 and J is TRBJ1-2, with D perhaps TRBD1 (5 bases). There are 13 residues in the CDR3. Germline CDR1 reads PRHDT; CDR2 reads FYEKMQ (reference sequence). Between the trimmed V and J ends, which lost 3 bases and 1 base, there was a span of 6 bases. The CDR3 region is CASSFGGNYGYTF. In DNA, the CDR3 is TGTGCCAGCAGCTTCGGGGGTAACTATGGCTACACCTTC.